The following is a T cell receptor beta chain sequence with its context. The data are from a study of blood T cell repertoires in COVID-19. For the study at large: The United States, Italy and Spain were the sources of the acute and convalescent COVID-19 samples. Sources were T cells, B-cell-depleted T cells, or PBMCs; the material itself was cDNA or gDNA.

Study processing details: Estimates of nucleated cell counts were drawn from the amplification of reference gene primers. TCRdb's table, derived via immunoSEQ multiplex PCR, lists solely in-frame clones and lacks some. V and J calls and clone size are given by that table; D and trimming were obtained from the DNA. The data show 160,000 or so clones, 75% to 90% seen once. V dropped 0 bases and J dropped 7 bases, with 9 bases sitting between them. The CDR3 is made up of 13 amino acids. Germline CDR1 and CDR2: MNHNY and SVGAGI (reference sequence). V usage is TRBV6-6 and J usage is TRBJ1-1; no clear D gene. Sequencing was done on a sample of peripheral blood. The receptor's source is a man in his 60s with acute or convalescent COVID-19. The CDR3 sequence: CASSYSMEDEAFF. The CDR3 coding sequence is TGTGCCAGCAGTTACTCGATGGAGGATGAAGCTTTCTTT.